What follows are 6 T cell receptor beta chains derived from one specimen sequenced in a study of T cells in Graves' hyperthyroidism and ophthalmopathy. Regions amplified from RNA transcripts were the TCR beta CDR3 regions. An initial round of RT-PCR targeting the TCR CDR3 relied on the HTBI primer set. TCRdb fed the multiplex PCR reads into MiXCR, producing one record per CDR3 protein. The sample has about 840,000 distinct CDR3 sequences, around 38% seen once. Sequences were obtained from blood. These receptors were taken from a man between 18 and 35 years old with Graves' hyperthyroidism.

Regarding this clonotype: A read error may produce the germline difference seen at one junction end. This sequence joins TRBV10-2 and TRBJ2-5, with TRBD2 identical over 11 bases. The CDR3 totals 17 residues. Germline CDR1 and CDR2: WSHSY and SAAADI. CDR3 sequence (DNA): TGTGCCAGCAGTCAAACTTTAGCGGGAGGGTCGGGAGAGACCCAGTACTTC. Translating it yields CASSQTLAGGSGETQYF.

J is TRBJ2-3 and V is TRBV29-1; 8 nucleotides align to TRBD1. This CDR3 has 13 amino acids. CDR1 is SQVTM and CDR2 is ANQGSEA in the germline V gene. Trimming at V came to 6 bases and at J to 7 bases, leaving 9 bases not matched to a gene. The CDR3 loop is CSVEPGQGNTQYF. The CDR3 coding sequence is TGCAGCGTCGAACCAGGACAGGGTAATACGCAGTATTTT.

This clonotype has a handful of counts. This chain connects TRBV19 to TRBJ1-1; D not resolved. The CDR3 is made up of 14 amino acids. Germline V gene data show CDR1 as LNHDA and CDR2 as SQIVND (reference sequence). V was trimmed by 1 base and J by 2 bases, leaving 8 bases between them. CDR3 protein: CASSIVGGNTEAFF. Here the CDR3 DNA reads TGTGCCAGTAGTATAGTGGGCGGAAACACTGAAGCTTTCTTT.

This clonotype was detected a few times. This chain links TRBV4-1 with TRBJ2-7; 11 bases line up with TRBD2. The germline V gene has CDR1 MGHRA and CDR2 YSYEKL. CDR3 length: 15 amino acids. The V gene end was trimmed by 4 bases and the J gene end by 4 bases; junction bases not matched to a gene: 6. The CDR3 DNA sequence: TGCGCCAGCAGCCTTACCGGGACTAGCGGTTACGAGCAGTACTTC. It specifies CASSLTGTSGYEQYF.

This clonotype showed up many times. The chain recombines TRBV29-1 with TRBJ1-1; D ambiguous. The germline CDR1 and CDR2 sequences are SQVTM and ANQGSEA. The CDR3 totals 12 residues. The CDR3 DNA reads as TGCACCGTCGGGGAGGGGAACACTGAAGCTTTCTTT. It yields the protein CTVGEGNTEAFF.

This chain links TRBV5-1 with TRBJ2-7; D assignment may be TRBD1 or TRBD2 (6 bases each). The length of the CDR3 is 15 residues. V was shortened by 3 bases and J by 7 bases, with 20 bases between the two germline ends. CDR1 is SGHRS and CDR2 is YFSETQ in the germline V gene. CDR3 loop: CASSSGAQPSGEQYF. The CDR3 bases are TGCGCCAGCAGCTCGGGGGCGCAACCCTCGGGGGAGCAGTACTTC. Drawing the rest from reference TRBV5-1 and TRBJ2-7, the complete variable domain is KAGVTQTPRYLIKTRGQQVTLSCSPISGHRSVSWYQQTPGQGLQFLFEYFSETQRNKGNFPGRFSGRQFSNSRSEMNVSTLELGDSALYLCASSSGAQPSGEQYFGPGTRLTVT.